This is a list of T cell receptor beta chains from one sample in a study of blood T cell repertoires in COVID-19. Sequenced by immunoSEQ multiplex PCR; TCRdb stores in-frame clones only, minus some. This sample yields under 150,000 clones, of which approximately 80% are seen a single time; approximately 7% belongs to the top ten. The sample taken for sequencing was peripheral blood. The receptors were gathered from a man in his 70s with active or convalescent COVID-19. Each CDR3 is given with its conserved first and last residue. A D gene is named only where the DNA matches it firmly. Size values are once, few and many counts, or a class for expanded clones, and some rows have none.

J: TRBJ1-2
size: NA
V: TRBV19
D: TRBD1
CDR3: CASSLWTGGDYGYTF
DNA: TGTGCCAGTAGTCTCTGGACAGGGGGAGACTATGGCTACACCTTC

J: TRBJ2-7
size: NA
V: TRBV12-2
D: NA
CDR3: CASRFTRVGSYEQYF
DNA: TGTGCAAGTCGCTTCACCAGGGTAGGATCTTACGAGCAGTACTTC

J: TRBJ2-7
size: NA
V: TRBV7-2
D: TRBD2
CDR3: CASSLLAGSSYEQYF
DNA: TGTGCCAGCAGCTTACTAGCGGGGAGCTCCTACGAGCAGTACTTC

J: TRBJ1-1
size: NA
V: TRBV4-1
D: NA
CDR3: CASSQGGSAMNTEAFF
DNA: TGCGCCAGCAGCCAAGGAGGCAGTGCGATGAACACTGAAGCTTTCTTT

J: TRBJ2-1
size: NA
V: TRBV2
D: TRBD1
CDR3: CASSGDRAYNEQFF
DNA: TGTGCCAGCAGTGGGGACAGGGCTTACAATGAGCAGTTCTTC

J: TRBJ1-3
size: few
V: TRBV6-1
D: NA
CDR3: CASSEVGVSGNTIYF
DNA: TGTGCCAGCAGTGAAGTTGGAGTCTCTGGAAACACCATATATTTT

J: TRBJ2-1
size: NA
V: TRBV7-2
D: TRBD2
CDR3: CASSPGIAGSYNEQFF
DNA: TGTGCCAGCAGCCCCGGGATAGCGGGGTCCTACAATGAGCAGTTCTTC

J: TRBJ1-1
size: NA
V: TRBV7-9
D: TRBD1
CDR3: CASSLSGTGILPNTEAFF
DNA: TGTGCCAGCAGCTTATCGGGGACAGGGATTCTCCCGAACACTGAAGCTTTCTTT

J: TRBJ1-2
size: NA
V: TRBV12-3/TRBV12-4
D: TRBD1
CDR3: CASSFKGQGGYTF
DNA: TGTGCCAGCAGTTTTAAGGGACAGGGTGGCTACACCTTC

J: TRBJ2-7
size: few
V: TRBV7-9
D: NA
CDR3: CASTASGTTNEQYF
DNA: TGTGCCAGCACCGCAAGCGGGACAACTAACGAGCAGTACTTC

J: TRBJ2-7
size: NA
V: TRBV7-2
D: TRBD2
CDR3: CASSVIAGYGQPYEQYF
DNA: TGTGCCAGCAGCGTAATAGCGGGTTATGGCCAACCCTACGAGCAGTACTTC

J: TRBJ2-1
size: NA
V: TRBV5-5
D: TRBD1
CDR3: CASSLGTGVYNEQFF
DNA: TGTGCCAGCAGCCTAGGGACAGGGGTATACAATGAGCAGTTCTTC

J: TRBJ1-2
size: NA
V: TRBV5-6
D: TRBD1
CDR3: CASSLGDRYNYGYTF
DNA: TGTGCCAGCAGCTTGGGGGACAGATATAACTATGGCTACACCTTC

J: TRBJ1-1
size: NA
V: TRBV4-1
D: NA
CDR3: CASSQDFLAGIDTEAFF
DNA: TGCGCCAGCAGCCAAGATTTCTTAGCCGGAATAGACACTGAAGCTTTCTTT

J: TRBJ1-4
size: few
V: TRBV4-3
D: TRBD1
CDR3: CASSHRGAGNEKLFF
DNA: TGCGCCAGCAGCCACAGGGGGGCGGGTAATGAAAAACTGTTTTTT

J: TRBJ1-2
size: NA
V: TRBV12-5
D: NA
CDR3: CASSLSYGYTF
DNA: TGTGCTAGTTCCTTGAGCTATGGCTACACCTTC

J: TRBJ1-2
size: NA
V: TRBV7-9
D: TRBD1
CDR3: CASSSGQATF
DNA: TGTGCCAGCAGCTCGGGACAGGCGACCTTC

J: TRBJ2-7
size: NA
V: TRBV10-2
D: TRBD2
CDR3: CASMLAVGAYEQYF
DNA: TGCGCCAGCATGCTAGCGGTTGGGGCCTACGAGCAGTACTTC

J: TRBJ1-6
size: NA
V: TRBV6-2/TRBV6-3
D: NA
CDR3: CASSPTGHENSPLHF
DNA: TGTGCCAGCAGTCCGACGGGACACGAAAATTCACCCCTCCACTTT

J: TRBJ1-5
size: NA
V: TRBV9
D: TRBD1
CDR3: CASSVGQAGNQPQHF
DNA: TGTGCCAGCAGCGTTGGACAGGCCGGCAATCAGCCCCAGCATTTT

J: TRBJ2-3
size: NA
V: TRBV6-2/TRBV6-3
D: TRBD2
CDR3: CASSYRRGGQGSAQYF
DNA: TGTGCCAGCAGTTACAGGCGGGGGGGCCAAGGGTCGGCGCAGTATTTT

J: TRBJ1-2
size: NA
V: TRBV2
D: TRBD1
CDR3: CASSKRGQGFNGYTF
DNA: TGTGCCAGCAGTAAGCGAGGACAGGGGTTTAATGGCTACACCTTC

J: TRBJ1-2
size: NA
V: TRBV30
D: NA
CDR3: CAWNGNGYTF
DNA: TGTGCCTGGAACGGGAATGGCTACACCTTC

J: TRBJ1-2
size: NA
V: TRBV12-3/TRBV12-4
D: NA
CDR3: CASSLGGHHGYTF
DNA: TGTGCCAGCAGTTTAGGGGGGCATCATGGCTACACCTTC

J: TRBJ1-6
size: NA
V: TRBV13
D: TRBD1
CDR3: CASSLESDRENSPLHF
DNA: TGTGCCAGCAGCTTAGAATCGGACAGGGAAAATTCACCCCTCCACTTT

J: TRBJ2-3
size: NA
V: TRBV7-7
D: NA
CDR3: CASSLQLTDTQYF
DNA: TGTGCTAGCAGCTTACAGTTGACAGATACGCAGTATTTT

J: TRBJ2-1
size: once
V: TRBV19
D: TRBD2
CDR3: CASTVDMTSPRGEQFF
DNA: TGTGCCAGTACCGTAGATATGACTAGCCCTCGGGGTGAGCAGTTCTTC

J: TRBJ2-5
size: NA
V: TRBV9
D: TRBD2
CDR3: CASNPGLGTETQYF
DNA: TGTGCCAGCAACCCGGGACTAGGAACGGAGACCCAGTACTTC

J: TRBJ2-7
size: NA
V: TRBV19
D: TRBD2
CDR3: CASSEAGGPPGEQYF
DNA: TGTGCCAGTAGTGAAGCGGGAGGCCCCCCTGGCGAGCAGTACTTC

J: TRBJ1-6
size: NA
V: TRBV6-5
D: TRBD1
CDR3: CASSKDRVGSPLHF
DNA: TGTGCCAGCAGTAAGGACAGGGTAGGGTCACCCCTCCACTTT

J: TRBJ1-2
size: NA
V: TRBV4-1
D: NA
CDR3: CASSQGRRVPLGYTF
DNA: TGCGCCAGCAGCCAAGGACGGAGAGTCCCCCTTGGCTACACCTTC

J: TRBJ1-3
size: NA
V: TRBV19
D: NA
CDR3: CASSFLSAGEVTIYF
DNA: TGTGCCAGTAGTTTCCTATCAGCCGGTGAGGTCACCATATATTTT

J: TRBJ1-3
size: NA
V: TRBV6-5
D: TRBD1
CDR3: CASTGGGNTIYF
DNA: TGTGCCAGCACAGGGGGCGGAAACACCATATATTTT

J: TRBJ2-1
size: NA
V: TRBV5-1
D: TRBD1
CDR3: CASSLTGGDYNEQFF
DNA: TGCGCCAGCAGCCTGACAGGGGGCGATTACAATGAGCAGTTCTTC

J: TRBJ2-7
size: NA
V: TRBV19
D: NA
CDR3: CASTPGGTATYEQYF
DNA: TGTGCCAGTACCCCTGGGGGGACAGCGACCTACGAGCAGTACTTC

J: TRBJ2-7
size: NA
V: TRBV19
D: NA
CDR3: CASSSFGTPDEQYF
DNA: TGTGCCAGTAGTAGCTTCGGGACACCTGACGAGCAGTACTTC

J: TRBJ1-1
size: NA
V: TRBV7-8
D: NA
CDR3: CASSLRGGAGTEAFF
DNA: TGTGCCAGCAGCTTACGCGGGGGCGCGGGCACTGAAGCTTTCTTT

J: TRBJ1-6
size: NA
V: TRBV13
D: NA
CDR3: CASSRRHLGLVNSPLHF
DNA: TGTGCCAGCAGCAGACGACATTTGGGGCTTGTCAATTCACCCCTCCACTTT

J: TRBJ1-1
size: NA
V: TRBV11-3
D: NA
CDR3: CASSLEQAEAFF
DNA: TGTGCCAGCAGCTTAGAACAGGCTGAAGCTTTCTTT

J: TRBJ1-5
size: NA
V: TRBV15
D: NA
CDR3: CATGGVNSNQPQHF
DNA: TGTGCCACCGGAGGGGTAAATAGCAATCAGCCCCAGCATTTT

J: TRBJ2-1
size: NA
V: TRBV11-2
D: TRBD2
CDR3: CASSPRGIGLALYNEQFF
DNA: TGTGCCAGCAGCCCTCGGGGGATCGGACTAGCGCTCTACAATGAGCAGTTCTTC

J: TRBJ1-5
size: NA
V: TRBV12-5
D: TRBD1
CDR3: CASGHLTGGFNQPQHF
DNA: TGTGCTAGTGGACACTTAACAGGGGGCTTCAATCAGCCCCAGCATTTT

J: TRBJ1-1
size: NA
V: TRBV29-1
D: TRBD1
CDR3: CSVSGGTNTEAFF
DNA: TGCAGCGTTTCAGGGGGTACGAACACTGAAGCTTTCTTT

J: TRBJ1-4
size: once
V: TRBV10-3
D: NA
CDR3: CAISDRGSNEKLFF
DNA: TGTGCCATCAGTGACAGGGGCTCAAATGAAAAACTGTTTTTT

J: TRBJ1-5
size: NA
V: TRBV18
D: TRBD1
CDR3: CASSPTDRVRDQPQHF
DNA: TGTGCCAGCTCACCAACGGACAGGGTTCGGGATCAGCCCCAGCATTTT

J: TRBJ2-7
size: NA
V: TRBV4-2
D: NA
CDR3: CASSQDPRGNEQYF
DNA: TGTGCCAGCAGCCAAGATCCCAGGGGAAACGAGCAGTACTTC

J: TRBJ1-2
size: NA
V: TRBV27
D: NA
CDR3: CASSPLGIGPANYGYTF
DNA: TGTGCCAGCAGTCCGCTCGGTATTGGGCCCGCTAACTATGGCTACACCTTC

J: TRBJ2-7
size: NA
V: TRBV3-1/TRBV3-2
D: TRBD2
CDR3: CASSQVAGGLDMEQYF
DNA: TGTGCCAGCAGCCAGGTAGCGGGGGGCCTTGATATGGAGCAGTACTTT

J: TRBJ2-5
size: once
V: TRBV9
D: TRBD2
CDR3: CASSAPSGGAETQYF
DNA: TGTGCCAGCAGCGCACCGAGCGGGGGAGCAGAGACCCAGTACTTC

J: TRBJ1-2
size: NA
V: TRBV6-5
D: NA
CDR3: CASRSGVTGYGYTF
DNA: TGTGCCAGCAGGTCAGGGGTTACCGGCTATGGCTACACCTTC

J: TRBJ1-2
size: NA
V: TRBV13
D: NA
CDR3: CASSLRVVDGYTF
DNA: TGTGCCAGCAGCCTCAGGGTTGTCGACGGCTACACCTTC

J: TRBJ2-2
size: NA
V: TRBV2
D: NA
CDR3: CASSEVGAESTGELFF
DNA: TGTGCCAGCAGTGAAGTCGGAGCCGAGTCCACCGGGGAGCTGTTTTTT